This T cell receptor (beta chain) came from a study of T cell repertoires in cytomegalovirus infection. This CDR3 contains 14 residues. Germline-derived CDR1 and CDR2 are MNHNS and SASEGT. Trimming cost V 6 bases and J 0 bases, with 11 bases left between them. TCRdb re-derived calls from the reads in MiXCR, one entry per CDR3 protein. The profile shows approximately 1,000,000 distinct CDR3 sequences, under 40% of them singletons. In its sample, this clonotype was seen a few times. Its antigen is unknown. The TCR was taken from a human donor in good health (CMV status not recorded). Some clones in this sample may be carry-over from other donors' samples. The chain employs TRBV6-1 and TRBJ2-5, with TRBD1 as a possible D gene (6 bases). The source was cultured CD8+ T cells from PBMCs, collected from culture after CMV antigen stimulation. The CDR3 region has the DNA TGTGCCAGCAGCACTGGACAGTACCAAGAGACCCAGTACTTC. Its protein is CASSTGQYQETQYF.